A single sample gave rise to the 29 T cell receptor beta chains below, sequenced in a study of shared clonotypes between healthy human individuals. Clones were read by immunoSEQ multiplex PCR, and TCRdb kept only the in-frame ones, dropping some. The sample holds 2 million to 3 million clones, approximately 90% seen once. The specimen sequenced was naive CD4+ T cells sorted from blood. Subset meaning: CD45RA+ positively selected. These receptors were obtained from a man between 18 and 35 years old in good health.

CDR3 bases: TGTGCTAGTGCCAAGGATCAGATCCAGCCCCAGCATTTT. This sequence encodes CASAKDQIQPQHF. The rearrangement uses TRBV12-5 and TRBJ1-5; no definite D call. Trimming stripped 7 bases from V and 7 bases from J, with 14 bases between. The CDR3 loop spans 13 amino acids. Germline V gene lookup returns CDR1 LGHNT and CDR2 FRNRAP.

The chain carries TRBV28 and TRBJ2-5; TRBD1 agrees at 10 bases. This CDR3 is 14 amino acids long. The V and J ends lost 3 bases and 5 bases, in that order; junction bases with no gene match: 3. Germline V gives CDR1 MDHEN, CDR2 SYDVKM. This CDR3 is CASSLTGGTETQYF. DNA for the CDR3: TGTGCCAGCAGTTTGACAGGGGGCACGGAGACCCAGTACTTC.

This chain connects TRBV29-1 to TRBJ2-6; D gene uncertain. The V gene's germline CDR1 is SQVTM and CDR2 ANQGSEA. Trimming stripped 7 bases from V and 0 bases from J, with 10 bases between. The CDR3 extends over 14 amino acids. The CDR3 DNA follows: TGCAGCGCCAGCCCTCTCTCTGGGGCCAACGTCCTGACTTTC. Translating it yields CSASPLSGANVLTF. The whole variable domain, remainder taken from reference TRBV29-1 and TRBJ2-6, is SAVISQKPSRDICQRGTSLTIQCQVDSQVTMMFWYRQQPGQSLTLIATANQGSEATYESGFVIDKFPISRPNLTFSTLTVSNMSPEDSSIYLCSASPLSGANVLTFGAGSRLTVL.

The rearrangement joins TRBV4-3 to TRBJ2-2; 14 nucleotides match TRBD2. CDR3 length: 17 residues. Per germline, CDR1 LGHNA and CDR2 YSLEER. The V segment lost 4 bases and the J segment 5 bases; nucleotides outside the gene matches: 6. The CDR3 sequence is CASSPTSGRARTGELFF. CDR3 sequence (DNA): TGCGCCAGCAGCCCGACTAGCGGGAGGGCTCGAACCGGGGAGCTGTTTTTT.

The CDR3 coding sequence is TGTGCCAGCAGCTTGGAAAGGGGAAAAAACACTGAAGCTTTCTTT. This codes for CASSLERGKNTEAFF. The genes are TRBV5-6 and TRBJ1-1; a possible D gene is TRBD1 (5 bases). The CDR3 sequence is 15 residues long. Germline assignment: CDR1 SGHDT and CDR2 YYEEEE. Trimming took off 0 bases at V and 2 bases at J, with 11 bases between the two ends. The variable domain in full, completed from reference TRBV5-6 and TRBJ1-1, reads DAGVTQSPTHLIKTRGQQVTLRCSPKSGHDTVSWYQQALGQGPQFIFQYYEEEERQRGNFPDRFSGHQFPNYSSELNVNALLLGDSALYLCASSLERGKNTEAFFGQGTRLTVV.

This clone has a single count. The chain links TRBV2 to TRBJ2-3, with 9 bases lining up with TRBD2. Germline CDR1 and CDR2: SNHLY and FYNNEI. V dropped 5 bases and J dropped 3; count of bases not matched to a gene: 3. CDR3 length: 14 amino acids. CDR3 sequence: CASSSGRSTDTQYF. CDR3 bases: TGTGCCAGCAGTAGCGGGAGGTCGACAGATACGCAGTATTTT.

This chain uses TRBV6-5 with TRBJ2-1; 10 nucleotides line up with TRBD1. This CDR3 spans 12 amino acids. The V segment lost 10 bases and the J segment 6 bases; nucleotides outside the gene matches: 3. Looked up from germline, CDR1 is MNHEY and CDR2 is SVGAGI. The DNA of the CDR3 is TGTGCCAACGGACAGGGGGGCAATGAGCAGTTCTTC. Translation: CANGQGGNEQFF.

This clone appeared once. The same CDR3 is also encoded by other DNA sequences in this sample. J is TRBJ2-7 and V is TRBV9; D unresolved. Germline V gene lookup returns CDR1 SGDLS and CDR2 YYNGEE. Trimming stripped 2 bases from V and 1 base from J, with 13 bases between. The CDR3 has 15 amino acids. The CDR3 loop reads CASSVGPDGSYEQYF. The DNA of the CDR3 is TGTGCCAGCAGCGTCGGTCCGGACGGATCCTACGAGCAGTACTTC.

The V call is TRBV27, the J call TRBJ2-7; no clear D. The V end lost 8 bases, the J end lost 3 bases, and 14 bases lay between the germline ends. The CDR3 consists of 13 residues. The germline CDR1 and CDR2 sequences are MNHEY and SMNVEV (reference sequence). CDR3 nucleotide sequence: TGTGCCAGCGGGCGAGAGGCTAACTACGAGCAGTACTTC. Protein: CASGREANYEQYF.

The chain couples TRBV6-5 to TRBJ1-5; D call uncertain. In germline, CDR1 is MNHEY, CDR2 SVGAGI. The CDR3 has 10 amino acids. Trimming took 11 bases from V and 5 from J, leaving 7 bases between them. The CDR3 loop is CAVSDQPQHF. DNA for the CDR3: TGTGCCGTCTCTGATCAGCCCCAGCATTTT.

The chain carries TRBV19 and TRBJ2-7; 7 nucleotides align to TRBD1. The CDR3 is 12 amino acids. J gave up 7 bases and V 10 bases, and 10 bases lay outside the gene matches. The germline V gene has CDR1 LNHDA and CDR2 SQIVND (reference sequence). CDR3 protein: CATSGGRGEQYF. In DNA, the CDR3 is TGTGCCACCTCAGGGGGAAGGGGGGAGCAGTACTTC.

Comments on this clone: At the DNA level, this CDR3 is encoded by other sequences in the same sample as well. The chain employs TRBV28 and TRBJ2-2; a weak D match, TRBD1 (5 bases). Trimming pared 2 bases from V and 6 bases from J, leaving 7 bases between. Germline lookup yields CDR1 MDHEN and CDR2 SYDVKM. This CDR3 spans 13 amino acids. The CDR3 bases are TGTGCCAGCAGTTTAGGGGCCCCCGGGGAGCTGTTTTTT. It encodes CASSLGAPGELFF.

This clone occurred once. The chain combines TRBV19 with TRBJ2-3; no reliable D call. Trimming pared 6 bases from V and 0 bases from J, leaving 7 bases between. CDR3 length: 13 amino acids. Germline V gene sequence: CDR1 LNHDA, CDR2 SQIVND (reference sequence). Here the CDR3 DNA reads TGTGCCAGTAGGGTAGCTAGCACAGATACGCAGTATTTT. Translated, it gives CASRVASTDTQYF.

Of note for this clone: Other DNA sequences within the sample encode an identical CDR3. This chain links TRBV5-4 with TRBJ1-1; the D gene is possibly TRBD1 (5 bases). V shed 0 bases and J shed 1 base, with 7 bases lying between them. CDR1 is SGHNT, CDR2 YYREEE, per germline (reference sequence). The CDR3 loop spans 14 amino acids. In DNA, the CDR3 is TGTGCCAGCAGCTTGGGGGGCGCGAACACTGAAGCTTTCTTT. This translates into CASSLGGANTEAFF. The complete variable domain, with remaining parts taken from reference TRBV5-4 and TRBJ1-1, reads ETGVTQSPTHLIKTRGQQVTLRCSSQSGHNTVSWYQQALGQGPQFIFQYYREEENGRGNFPPRFSGLQFPNYSSELNVNALELDDSALYLCASSLGGANTEAFFGQGTRLTVV.

The gene calls are TRBV5-1 and TRBJ2-5; 9 positions agree with TRBD1. The CDR3 runs to 14 residues. The J segment lost 3 bases and the V segment lost 3 bases, leaving 3 bases of the junction unmatched. The V gene's germline CDR1 is SGHRS and CDR2 YFSETQ. CDR3 sequence (DNA): TGCGCCAGCAGCTGGAGGACAGGGGAAGAGACCCAGTACTTC. Translating gives CASSWRTGEETQYF.

This chain joins TRBV7-9 and TRBJ2-3; 11 bases map to TRBD1. Germline loops: CDR1 SEHNR, CDR2 FQNEAQ (reference sequence). The V and J ends lost 3 bases and 2 bases, in that order; junction bases with no gene match: 4. This CDR3 spans 16 amino acids. The CDR3 region is CASSFGDRGNTDTQYF. In nucleotides, the CDR3 is TGTGCCAGCAGCTTTGGGGACAGGGGGAACACAGATACGCAGTATTTT.

The chain uses TRBV19 and TRBJ2-7; TRBD1 aligns across 11 bases. Germline CDR1 reads LNHDA; CDR2 reads SQIVND (reference sequence). The CDR3 has 15 amino acids. Unmatched junction bases numbered 7, after V lost 5 bases and J lost 4 bases. CDR3 protein: CASSPGTGGTYEQYF. The DNA for the CDR3 is TGTGCCAGTAGTCCCGGGACAGGGGGAACGTACGAGCAGTACTTC.

The chain employs TRBV19 and TRBJ2-3, with 9 bases identical to TRBD1. Germline V gives CDR1 LNHDA, CDR2 SQIVND (reference sequence). The CDR3 is 15 residues long. Trimming cost V 3 bases and J 5 bases; bases outside gene matches: 6. The CDR3 DNA follows: TGTGCCAGTAGTATTAGGACAGGGGCCGTAGATACGCAGTATTTT. Translating gives CASSIRTGAVDTQYF.

A note on this clone: Other nucleotide sequences in the sample specify the same CDR3. Here the CDR3 DNA reads TGTGCCAGCAGCCAGAAGGGGGAGACCCAGTACTTC. Translation: CASSQKGETQYF. The chain is built from TRBV7-9 and TRBJ2-5, with D perhaps TRBD1 (5 bases). V lost 5 bases, J lost 5 bases, and 9 bases lay in between. This CDR3 is built from 12 residues. Per the germline V gene, CDR1 is SEHNR and CDR2 is FQNEAQ (reference sequence).

This clone occurred a few times. This chain connects TRBV28 to TRBJ1-5; 7 nucleotides match TRBD1. The CDR3 covers 14 residues. CDR1 is MDHEN, CDR2 SYDVKM, per germline. V lost 5 bases and J lost 11; bases outside the gene matches: 12. CDR3 DNA: TGTGCCAGCAGTCTTCGACAGGGACTTTTGGCCCAGCATTTT. Translation: CASSLRQGLLAQHF. The complete variable domain, with remaining parts taken from reference TRBV28 and TRBJ1-5, reads DVKVTQSSRYLVKRTGEKVFLECVQDMDHENMFWYRQDPGLGLRLIYFSYDVKMKEKGDIPEGYSVSREKKERFSLILESASTNQTSMYLCASSLRQGLLAQHFGDGTRLSIL.

This clone was seen only once. J is TRBJ2-3 and V is TRBV19; no definite D call. Germline V gives CDR1 LNHDA, CDR2 SQIVND (reference sequence). The CDR3 is 13 residues long. V lost 6 bases, J lost 6 bases, and 13 bases lay in between. The CDR3 DNA sequence: TGTGCCAGTAGGCCGGGTCTGAGCGATACGCAGTATTTT. Amino acids: CASRPGLSDTQYF.

This chain uses TRBV5-1 with TRBJ2-7; TRBD1 agrees at 8 bases. Germline-derived CDR1 and CDR2 are SGHRS and YFSETQ. V gave up 4 bases and J gave up 1 base; unmatched junction bases: 10. The CDR3 consists of 16 residues. This CDR3 reads CASSHPSWDRSYEQYF. The CDR3 DNA reads as TGCGCCAGCAGCCATCCATCGTGGGACAGGTCCTACGAGCAGTACTTC. The whole variable domain, filled in from reference TRBV5-1 and TRBJ2-7, reads KAGVTQTPRYLIKTRGQQVTLSCSPISGHRSVSWYQQTPGQGLQFLFEYFSETQRNKGNFPGRFSGRQFSNSRSEMNVSTLELGDSALYLCASSHPSWDRSYEQYFGPGTRLTVT.

This clone came up once. This rearrangement joins TRBV6-5 to TRBJ2-7; no clear D. This CDR3 is built from 14 residues. From germline, CDR1 is MNHEY and CDR2 SVGAGI. The V gene lost 2 bases and the J gene lost 2 bases, with 10 bases spanning the gap. The DNA for the CDR3 is TGTGCCAGCAGTTACAGGGTTCTCCCCTACGAGCAGTACTTC. It specifies CASSYRVLPYEQYF.

The chain couples TRBV5-8 to TRBJ2-7; D might be TRBD2 (6 bases). CDR1 and CDR2 (germline): SGHTS, YDEGEE. The CDR3 is made up of 16 amino acids. The V and J ends lost 3 bases and 1 base respectively, with 17 bases between them. The CDR3 sequence: CASSSLPSGLSYEQYF. CDR3 DNA: TGTGCCAGCAGCTCCCTCCCATCGGGACTTTCCTACGAGCAGTACTTC.

This clone was recorded once. The V and J genes are TRBV4-1 and TRBJ2-7, with 8 bases matching TRBD2. Germline loops: CDR1 MGHRA, CDR2 YSYEKL. Trimming took 0 bases from V and 3 from J; bases not matched to a gene: 4. The CDR3 covers 15 residues. For the CDR3, the DNA is TGCGCCAGCAGCCAAGACCCCGGGACTAGCTACGAGCAGTACTTC. As protein: CASSQDPGTSYEQYF.

The chain recombines TRBV18 with TRBJ2-1, with 9 bases identical to TRBD1. The germline V gene encodes CDR1 KGHSH and CDR2 LQKENI. The CDR3 length is 14 residues. V lost 0 bases and J lost 6; bases outside the gene matches: 0. CDR3 residues: CASSPPTGGNEQFF. CDR3 DNA sequence: TGTGCCAGCTCACCACCGACAGGGGGCAATGAGCAGTTCTTC.

To note about this clone: Different DNA sequences within this sample yield the same CDR3. The rearrangement joins TRBV28 to TRBJ1-5; D is undetermined. Trimming cost V 3 bases and J 7 bases, with 7 bases left between them. Germline-derived CDR1 and CDR2 are MDHEN and SYDVKM. This CDR3 region has 12 residues. The chain's CDR3 is CASSFLGQPQHF. The CDR3 region has the DNA TGTGCCAGCAGTTTTCTGGGCCAGCCCCAGCATTTT.

CDR3 sequence: CAWRRGTGYGETQYF. DNA of the CDR3: TGTGCCTGGAGGAGAGGGACAGGCTATGGGGAGACCCAGTACTTC. The genes are TRBV30 and TRBJ2-5, with 8 nucleotides matching TRBD1. CDR1 and CDR2 (germline): GTSNPN, SVGIG (reference sequence). V lost 3 bases and J lost 5; bases outside the gene matches: 11. This CDR3 is built from 15 residues.

In this sample, this clone turned up a few times. The chain couples TRBV11-2 to TRBJ1-5; D unclear. Germline CDR1 reads SGHAT; CDR2 reads FQNNGV. This CDR3 comprises 15 residues. V lost 3 bases to trimming and J lost 5 bases, with 14 bases between them. For the CDR3, the DNA is TGTGCCAGCAGCTTGGGCCTCGACGCACATCAGCCCCAGCATTTT. This codes for CASSLGLDAHQPQHF.